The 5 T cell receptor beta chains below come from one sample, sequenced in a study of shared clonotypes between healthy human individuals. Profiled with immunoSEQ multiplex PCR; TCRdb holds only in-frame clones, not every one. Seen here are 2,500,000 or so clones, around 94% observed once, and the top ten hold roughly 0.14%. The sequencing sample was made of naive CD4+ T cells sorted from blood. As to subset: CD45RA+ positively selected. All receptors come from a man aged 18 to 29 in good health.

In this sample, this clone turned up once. CDR3 sequence (DNA): TGTGCCAGCAGGACCCCCCCGGGGACCGGGGAGCTGTTTTTT. As protein: CASRTPPGTGELFF. This chain connects TRBV6-5 to TRBJ1-3, with a tentative D call TRBD2 (5 bases). The end of the DNA fits TRBJ2-2 better, so the J call may be wrong. The CDR3 sequence is 14 residues long. CDR1 is MNHEY and CDR2 is SVGAGI in the germline V gene.

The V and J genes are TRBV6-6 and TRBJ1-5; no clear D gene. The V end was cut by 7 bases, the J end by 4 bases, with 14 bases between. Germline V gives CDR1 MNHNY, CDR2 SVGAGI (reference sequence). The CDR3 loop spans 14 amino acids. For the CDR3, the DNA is TGTGCCAGCACCAGGACGGAGATGAATCAGCCCCAGCATTTT. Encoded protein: CASTRTEMNQPQHF.

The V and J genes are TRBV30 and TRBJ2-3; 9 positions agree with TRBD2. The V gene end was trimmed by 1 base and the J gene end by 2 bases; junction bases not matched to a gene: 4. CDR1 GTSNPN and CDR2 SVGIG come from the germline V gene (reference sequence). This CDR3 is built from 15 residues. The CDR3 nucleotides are TGTGCCTGGAGTGGGCTAGCGGGACACACAGATACGCAGTATTTT. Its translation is CAWSGLAGHTDTQYF.

CDR3 DNA sequence: TGTGCCAGCAGTTTAGGGGACAGGGGGCATTCACCCCTCCACTTT. Its protein is CASSLGDRGHSPLHF. The chain has TRBV28 and TRBJ1-6, with 12 positions matching TRBD1. This CDR3 region has 15 residues. Looked up from germline, CDR1 is MDHEN and CDR2 is SYDVKM. Trimming removed 2 bases from V and 8 bases from J; junction bases left unmatched: 1.

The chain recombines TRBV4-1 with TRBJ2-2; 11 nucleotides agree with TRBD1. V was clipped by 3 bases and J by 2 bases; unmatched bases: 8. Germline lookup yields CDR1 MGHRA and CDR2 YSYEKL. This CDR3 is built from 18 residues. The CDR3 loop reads CASSQEPRTGGNTGELFF. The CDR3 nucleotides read TGCGCCAGCAGCCAGGAGCCTAGGACAGGGGGCAACACCGGGGAGCTGTTTTTT.